This T cell receptor beta chain was sequenced in a study of OX40 agonist ivuxolimab in advanced cancers. Some clones are missing from TCRdb's copy, which holds only in-frame ones; the method was immunoSEQ multiplex PCR. The table has about 110,000 clones, 85% to 95% seen once. There are 13 residues in the CDR3. Germline loops: CDR1 LGHNA, CDR2 YNFKEQ. The V and J ends lost 4 bases and 2 bases respectively, with 8 bases between them. This receptor was identified in an adult with an advanced solid tumor such as melanoma, head and neck, liver or kidney cancer. The specimen comprised CD4+ or CD8+ T cells sorted from blood, sampled in a trial of the OX40 agonist ivuxolimab. The chain recombines TRBV4-2 with TRBJ2-5; the D is unclear. The CDR3 coding sequence is TGTGCCAGCAGCCTTGGTGTTCAAGAGACCCAGTACTTC. Amino acid sequence: CASSLGVQETQYF.